Listed here are 26 T cell receptor beta chains from one sample, sequenced in a study of blood T cell repertoires in COVID-19. Some clones are missing from TCRdb's copy, which holds only in-frame ones; the method was immunoSEQ multiplex PCR. The sample lists some 250,000 clones, about 86% seen once, with around 12% in the top ten. The sequenced sample consisted of peripheral blood. All receptors derive from a woman in her 30s with COVID-19, enrolled during active disease.

This clone was recorded once. The rearrangement uses TRBV9 and TRBJ1-1; maybe TRBD1 (5 bases). There are 14 residues in the CDR3. The V and J ends lost 0 bases and 4 bases respectively, with 10 bases between them. CDR1 SGDLS and CDR2 YYNGEE come from the germline V gene. This CDR3 is CASSVAGRGTEAFF. CDR3 DNA: TGTGCCAGCAGCGTAGCAGGGAGGGGCACTGAAGCTTTCTTT.

The V and J genes are TRBV3-1 (or the pseudogene TRBV3-2) and TRBJ1-6; 8 positions agree with TRBD1. Trimming took 4 bases from V and 10 from J; bases not matched to a gene: 3. The CDR3 contains 13 residues. In germline, CDR1 is LGHDT, CDR2 YNNKEL (reference sequence). The CDR3 loop reads CASSLTGDSPLHF. CDR3 bases: TGTGCCAGCAGCCTGACAGGGGACTCACCCCTCCACTTT.

The chain couples TRBV7-2 to TRBJ1-2; D is undetermined. The CDR3 is 14 amino acids. V gave up 1 base and J gave up 5 bases, with 11 bases separating them. Germline V gene lookup returns CDR1 SGHTA and CDR2 FQGNSA. The CDR3 protein is CASSLVLDNYGYTF. DNA for the CDR3: TGTGCCAGCAGCTTAGTCCTCGACAATTATGGCTACACCTTC. Full variable domain (outside the CDR3, taken from reference TRBV7-2 and TRBJ1-2): GAGVSQSPSNKVTEKGKDVELRCDPISGHTALYWYRQSLGQGLEFLIYFQGNSAPDKSGLPSDRFSAERTGGSVSTLTIQRTQQEDSAVYLCASSLVLDNYGYTFGSGTRLTVV.

This chain links TRBV14 with TRBJ2-7; D unclear. Trimming removed 3 bases at V and 4 bases at J, with 10 bases between. Per the germline V gene, CDR1 is SGHDN and CDR2 is FVKESK. The CDR3 runs to 13 residues. Here the CDR3 reads CASSQIYGYEQYF. In nucleotides, the CDR3 is TGTGCCAGCAGCCAGATTTACGGGTACGAGCAGTACTTC.

The CDR3 coding sequence is TGCGCCAGCAGTGGAGTCGGCTCTGGGGCCAACGTCCTGACTTTC. Its protein product is CASSGVGSGANVLTF. The V and J genes are TRBV10-2 and TRBJ2-6, with D hard to call. Germline CDR1 reads WSHSY; CDR2 reads SAAADI. Trimming shortened V by 4 bases and J by 0 bases, and 7 bases separated the two germline ends. CDR3 size: 15 residues.

V gene TRBV7-9 combines with J gene TRBJ1-1; 7 positions match TRBD1. The V gene end was trimmed by 5 bases and the J gene end by 3 bases; junction bases not matched to a gene: 6. This CDR3 has 14 amino acids. CDR1 is SEHNR and CDR2 is FQNEAQ in the germline V gene (reference sequence). The DNA of the CDR3 is TGTGCCAGCAGCGCCACAGGGGTTTACACTGAAGCTTTCTTT. It codes for CASSATGVYTEAFF.

The chain is built from TRBV4-2 and TRBJ1-5; the D gene is possibly TRBD1 (5 bases). The CDR3 consists of 13 residues. V shed 1 base and J shed 15 bases, with 16 bases lying between them. Germline V gene lookup returns CDR1 LGHNA and CDR2 YNFKEQ. The CDR3 spells CASSQGGVLRWHF. In DNA, the CDR3 is TGTGCCAGCAGCCAAGGGGGGGTCCTACGTTGGCATTTT.

CDR3 loop: CASGTGVRAQHF. The CDR3 region has the DNA TGTGCCAGCGGGACAGGGGTGAGAGCCCAGCATTTT. The rearrangement links TRBV6-5 to TRBJ1-5; 10 bases map to TRBD1. Unmatched junction bases numbered 6, after V lost 8 bases and J lost 11 bases. Germline lookup yields CDR1 MNHEY and CDR2 SVGAGI. This CDR3 is built from 12 residues.

This clone came up a few times. The V and J genes are TRBV19 and TRBJ1-2; D remains unclear. CDR1 is LNHDA, CDR2 SQIVND, per germline (reference sequence). Trimming left V 3 bases short and J 1 base short, with 9 bases between. The CDR3 loop spans 14 amino acids. CDR3 region: CASSIAGVNYGYTF. The CDR3 region has the DNA TGTGCCAGTAGTATTGCTGGAGTTAACTATGGCTACACCTTC.

The chain employs TRBV4-1 and TRBJ2-7; tentative D call: TRBD2 (5 bases). The CDR3 runs to 14 residues. Germline CDR1 MGHRA, CDR2 YSYEKL. V was clipped by 5 bases and J by 2 bases, with 13 bases between them. CDR3 loop: CASSTPGLAYEQYF. The CDR3 DNA follows: TGCGCCAGCAGCACTCCGGGATTAGCCTACGAGCAGTACTTC.

The rearrangement joins TRBV19 to TRBJ2-5, with TRBD2 as a possible D gene (6 bases). The CDR3 runs 13 residues. CDR1 and CDR2 (germline): LNHDA, SQIVND (reference sequence). V was trimmed by 9 bases and J by 5 bases, leaving 16 bases between them. The CDR3 sequence: CASGGGVSETQYF. The CDR3 nucleotides are TGTGCCAGCGGGGGTGGGGTGTCGGAGACCCAGTACTTC.

V and J are TRBV27 and TRBJ2-7, with D tentatively TRBD1 (6 bases). This CDR3 is built from 20 residues. V was clipped by 3 bases and J by 3 bases, with 30 bases between them. Per the germline V gene, CDR1 is MNHEY and CDR2 is SMNVEV (reference sequence). In nucleotides, the CDR3 is TGTGCCAGCAGTTTTTTCTCGGCAGGGGACCAACTGAACCTGGGCTACGAGCAGTACTTC. As protein: CASSFFSAGDQLNLGYEQYF.

The genes are TRBV9 and TRBJ2-3, with 10 bases fitting TRBD2. The CDR3 spans 14 residues. Germline values: CDR1 SGDLS, CDR2 YYNGEE. V dropped 6 bases and J dropped 4; count of bases not matched to a gene: 5. CDR3 in DNA: TGTGCCAGCATGAGAAGCGGGGGGGCAGATACGCAGTATTTT. It yields the protein CASMRSGGADTQYF.

In this sample, this clone turned up a few times. The V call is TRBV7-9, the J call TRBJ2-1; the D is unclear. The CDR3 has 14 amino acids. The V gene lost 5 bases and the J gene lost 6 bases, with 14 bases spanning the gap. Germline CDR1 SEHNR, CDR2 FQNEAQ (reference sequence). The CDR3 nucleotides read TGTGCCAGCAGCCTACCCCACGGTGGCAATGAGCAGTTCTTC. This gives the protein CASSLPHGGNEQFF.

The rearrangement joins TRBV6-1 to TRBJ1-6; a weak D match, TRBD1 (5 bases). The CDR3 length is 15 residues. Germline V gene lookup returns CDR1 MNHNS and CDR2 SASEGT. The germline V and J ends were trimmed by 3 bases and 15 bases, with 21 bases remaining between them. The DNA of the CDR3 is TGTGCCAGCAGTGAGGCGGGACGGAGGATTGGGGGCCTCCACTTT. Encoded protein: CASSEAGRRIGGLHF.

This clone has more than one count but fewer than ten. The chain uses TRBV6-5 and TRBJ1-5; 10 nucleotides line up with TRBD1. Trimming took 6 bases from V and 5 from J; bases not matched to a gene: 4. Germline V CDR1 and CDR2: MNHEY, SVGAGI. The CDR3 extends over 14 amino acids. The CDR3 nucleotides are TGTGCCAGCAGCGGGACAGGGGACCATCAGCCCCAGCATTTT. Translated: CASSGTGDHQPQHF.

This chain links TRBV11-3 with TRBJ2-1; 10 nucleotides align to TRBD1. CDR1 SGHNT and CDR2 YENEEA come from the germline V gene. J lost 5 bases, V lost 5 bases, and 6 bases had no gene match. The CDR3 runs to 15 residues. The CDR3 spells CASSRWTGGHNEQFF. CDR3 nucleotides: TGTGCCAGCAGCCGATGGACAGGGGGGCACAATGAGCAGTTCTTC.

The chain employs TRBV7-2 and TRBJ1-1; 8 positions match TRBD1. Losses at the gene ends were 5 bases for V and 0 bases for J; bases not matched to a gene: 5. The CDR3 spans 15 residues. The germline CDR1 and CDR2 sequences are SGHTA and FQGNSA. This chain's CDR3 is CASSRRQGLNTEAFF. In DNA form, the CDR3 reads TGTGCCAGCAGCCGCCGACAGGGGTTGAACACTGAAGCTTTCTTT.

This clone was found a few times. This chain uses TRBV23-1 with TRBJ1-1; D unresolved. TRBV23-1 is classed as an ORF, of uncertain function. The CDR3 spans 15 residues. The germline V and J ends were trimmed by 0 bases and 1 base, with 9 bases remaining between them. CDR3 nucleotides: TGCGCCAGCAGTCAATCGGCGGGGAAGAACACTGAAGCTTTCTTT. Translated, it gives CASSQSAGKNTEAFF.

The CDR3 is CSVESGQGFYEQYF. Here the CDR3 DNA reads TGCAGCGTTGAATCGGGACAGGGGTTCTACGAGCAGTACTTC. The gene calls are TRBV29-1 and TRBJ2-7; 10 bases are shared with TRBD1. Looked up from germline, CDR1 is SQVTM and CDR2 is ANQGSEA. J lost 3 bases, V lost 2 bases, and 4 bases had no gene match. The CDR3 loop spans 14 amino acids.

The gene calls are TRBV27 and TRBJ2-3; D remains ambiguous. CDR3 length equals 16 residues. The V end was cut by 3 bases, the J end by 1 base, with 14 bases between. Germline CDR1 MNHEY, CDR2 SMNVEV (reference sequence). The CDR3 protein is CASSLAPGLGTDTQYF. CDR3 DNA: TGTGCCAGCAGTTTGGCGCCTGGCCTAGGCACAGATACGCAGTATTTT.

J is TRBJ1-2 and V is TRBV20-1; D is ambiguous. Germline CDR1 is DFQATT and CDR2 is SNEGSKA (reference sequence). The length of the CDR3 is 11 residues. V shed 6 bases and J shed 7 bases, with 12 bases lying between them. Here the CDR3 reads CSAGVTFGYTF. CDR3 coding DNA: TGCAGTGCCGGGGTCACGTTTGGCTACACCTTC.

This rearrangement joins TRBV27 to TRBJ2-2; possible D gene TRBD1, 6 bases. CDR1 and CDR2 from the germline V gene are MNHEY and SMNVEV (reference sequence). V was shortened by 6 bases and J by 5 bases, with 22 bases between the two germline ends. CDR3 size: 17 residues. The CDR3 reads CASRTSSRGLSTGELFF. In nucleotides, the CDR3 is TGTGCCAGCAGGACGTCCTCCAGGGGATTAAGTACCGGGGAGCTGTTTTTT.

The chain uses TRBV6-1 and TRBJ2-5, with a possible D match to TRBD2 (7 bases). Deletions cut 3 bases from V and 0 bases from J, with 11 bases between. The CDR3 runs to 15 residues. The germline V gene has CDR1 MNHNS and CDR2 SASEGT. The DNA of the CDR3 is TGTGCCAGCAGTGATAGGGGGGGGCACCAAGAGACCCAGTACTTC. This translates into CASSDRGGHQETQYF.

The chain employs TRBV27 and TRBJ1-4; the match to TRBD1 covers 11 bases. The V gene's germline CDR1 is MNHEY and CDR2 SMNVEV (reference sequence). CDR3 length: 17 residues. The V segment lost 5 bases and the J segment 5 bases; nucleotides outside the gene matches: 10. The CDR3 region is CASSRLGQGVGNEKLFF. The CDR3 DNA follows: TGTGCCAGCAGTCGGTTGGGACAGGGGGTCGGGAATGAAAAACTGTTTTTT.

This rearrangement joins TRBV27 to TRBJ2-7, with 11 bases lining up with TRBD2. This CDR3 contains 15 residues. The germline V gene has CDR1 MNHEY and CDR2 SMNVEV (reference sequence). The ends lost 5 bases at V and 2 bases at J; junction bases unmatched: 5. This CDR3 reads CASSLRTSGPYEQYF. The DNA of the CDR3 is TGTGCCAGCAGTCTTCGGACTAGCGGGCCCTACGAGCAGTACTTC.